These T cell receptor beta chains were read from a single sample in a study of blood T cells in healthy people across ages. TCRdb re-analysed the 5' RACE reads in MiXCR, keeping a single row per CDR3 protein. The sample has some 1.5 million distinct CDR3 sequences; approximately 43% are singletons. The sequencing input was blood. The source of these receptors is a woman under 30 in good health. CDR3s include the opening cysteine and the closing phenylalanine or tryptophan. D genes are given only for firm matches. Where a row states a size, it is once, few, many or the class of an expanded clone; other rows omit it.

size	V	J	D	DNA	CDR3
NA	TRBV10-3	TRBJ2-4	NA	TGTGCCATCAGTGAGTCGGCAGGGCTGACCAAAAACATTCAGTACTTC	CAISESAGLTKNIQYF
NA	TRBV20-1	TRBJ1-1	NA	TGCAGTGCTAGAGATTTCCCCGGCGGGGGCACTGAAGCTTTCTTT	CSARDFPGGGTEAFF
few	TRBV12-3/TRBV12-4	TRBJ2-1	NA	TGTGCCAGCAGTAGGGAAATGGCGGGGGCATCTGTCAATGAGCAGTTCTTC	CASSREMAGASVNEQFF
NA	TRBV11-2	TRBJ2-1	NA	TGTGCCAGCAGCTTAGAACGGGGACGGAATTACAATGAGCAGTTCTTC	CASSLERGRNYNEQFF
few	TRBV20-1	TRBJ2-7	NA	TGCAGTGCTAGAGGTAGGACAGACCCAATGGGGTACGAGCAGTACTTC	CSARGRTDPMGYEQYF
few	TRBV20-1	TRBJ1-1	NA	TGCAGTGCTAGAATACAGGGAAGGCACACTGAAGCTTTCTTT	CSARIQGRHTEAFF
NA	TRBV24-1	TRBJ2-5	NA	TGTGCCACCAGTGATTTGGAAAGCGATGAGCAGTACTTC	CATSDLESDEQYF
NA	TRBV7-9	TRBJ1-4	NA	TGTGCCAGCGGCGGGGGCCTAACTAATGAAAAACTGTTTTTT	CASGGGLTNEKLFF
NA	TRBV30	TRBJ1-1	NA	TGTGCCTGGAGTAGAATAAGTGAAGCTTTCTTT	CAWSRISEAFF
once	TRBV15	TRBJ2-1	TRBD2	TGTGCCACCCGGGATAGCGGGAGGAGCTCCTACAATGAGCAGTTCTTC	CATRDSGRSSYNEQFF
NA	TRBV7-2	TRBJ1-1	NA	TGTGCCAGCAGCTCTTTCGATGGGGGGCTTGGCACTGAAGCTTTCTTT	CASSSFDGGLGTEAFF
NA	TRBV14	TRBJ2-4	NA	TGTGCCAGCAGCCAAGCCCAGGTGGTGAACATTCAGTACTTC	CASSQAQVVNIQYF
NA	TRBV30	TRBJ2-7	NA	TGTGCCTGGAGTGCCGGGACGCTGAGCTCCTACGAGCAGTACTTC	CAWSAGTLSSYEQYF